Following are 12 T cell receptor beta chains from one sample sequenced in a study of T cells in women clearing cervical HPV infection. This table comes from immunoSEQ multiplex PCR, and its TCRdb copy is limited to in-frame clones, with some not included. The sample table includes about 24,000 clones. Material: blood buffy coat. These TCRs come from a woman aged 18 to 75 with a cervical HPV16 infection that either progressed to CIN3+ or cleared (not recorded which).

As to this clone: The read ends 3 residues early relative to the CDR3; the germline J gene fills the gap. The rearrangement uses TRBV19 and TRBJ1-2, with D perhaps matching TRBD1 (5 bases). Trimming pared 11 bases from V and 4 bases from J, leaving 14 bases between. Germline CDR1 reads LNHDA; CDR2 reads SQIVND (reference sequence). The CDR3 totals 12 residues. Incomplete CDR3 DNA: TGTGCCTCGGGGGGTTCGGCCTATGGC. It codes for CASGGSAYG. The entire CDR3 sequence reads CASGGSAYGYTF.

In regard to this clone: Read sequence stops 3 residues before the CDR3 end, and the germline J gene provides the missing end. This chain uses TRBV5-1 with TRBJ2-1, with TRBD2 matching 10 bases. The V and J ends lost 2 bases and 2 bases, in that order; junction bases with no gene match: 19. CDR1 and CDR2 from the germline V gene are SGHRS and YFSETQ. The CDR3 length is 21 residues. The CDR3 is CASSFTYSLAASGSPYNEQFF. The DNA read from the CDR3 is TGCGCCAGCAGCTTTACCTACAGCTTGGCTGCTAGCGGGAGTCCCTACAATGAG.

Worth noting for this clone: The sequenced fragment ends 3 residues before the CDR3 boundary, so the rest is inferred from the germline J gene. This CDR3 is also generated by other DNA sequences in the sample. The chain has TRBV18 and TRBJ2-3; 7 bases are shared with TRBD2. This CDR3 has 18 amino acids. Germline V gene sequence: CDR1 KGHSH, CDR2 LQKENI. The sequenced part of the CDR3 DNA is TGTGCCAGCTCACTAATCGGACTAGTGTCGAGAGCCCGTGAGACG. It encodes CASSLIGLVSRARET. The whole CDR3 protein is CASSLIGLVSRARETQYF.

This CDR3 reads CASSIGRGYNSPLHF. The sequenced part of the CDR3 DNA is TGTGCCAGTAGTATAGGACGGGGTTATAATTCACCC. J is TRBJ1-6 and V is TRBV19; D gene unclear. The read falls 3 residues short of the CDR3 end, and the missing part is taken from the germline J gene. Trimming took off 1 base at V and 4 bases at J, with 8 bases between the two ends. The CDR3 totals 15 residues. Germline V gene lookup returns CDR1 LNHDA and CDR2 SQIVND (reference sequence).

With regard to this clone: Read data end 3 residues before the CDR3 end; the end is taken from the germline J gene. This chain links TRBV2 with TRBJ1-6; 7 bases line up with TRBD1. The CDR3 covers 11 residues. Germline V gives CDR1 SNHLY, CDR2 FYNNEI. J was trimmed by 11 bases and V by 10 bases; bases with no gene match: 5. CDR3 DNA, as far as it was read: TGTGCCACTTACAGGGGACCACCC. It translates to CATYRGPP. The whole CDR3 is CATYRGPPLHF.

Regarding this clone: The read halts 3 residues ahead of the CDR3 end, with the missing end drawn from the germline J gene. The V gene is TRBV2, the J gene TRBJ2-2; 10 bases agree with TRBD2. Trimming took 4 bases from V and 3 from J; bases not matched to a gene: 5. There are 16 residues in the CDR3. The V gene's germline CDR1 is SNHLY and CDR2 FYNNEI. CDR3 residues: CASSVFLAGDTGELFF. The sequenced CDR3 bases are TGTGCCAGCAGTGTGTTTCTAGCGGGAGACACCGGGGAG.

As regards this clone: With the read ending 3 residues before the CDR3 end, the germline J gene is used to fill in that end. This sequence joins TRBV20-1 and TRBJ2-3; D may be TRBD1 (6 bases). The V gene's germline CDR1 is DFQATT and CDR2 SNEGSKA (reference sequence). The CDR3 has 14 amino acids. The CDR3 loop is CSASALDRGETQYF. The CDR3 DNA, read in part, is TGCAGTGCTAGCGCCTTGGACAGAGGGGAGACG.

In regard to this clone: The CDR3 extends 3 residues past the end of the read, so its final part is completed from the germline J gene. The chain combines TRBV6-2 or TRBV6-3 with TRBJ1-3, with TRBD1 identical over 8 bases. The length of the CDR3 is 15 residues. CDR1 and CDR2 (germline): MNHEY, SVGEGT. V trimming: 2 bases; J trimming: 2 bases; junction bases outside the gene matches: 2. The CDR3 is CASSYPDRAGNTIYF. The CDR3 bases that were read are TGTGCCAGCAGTTACCCGGACAGGGCTGGAAACACC.

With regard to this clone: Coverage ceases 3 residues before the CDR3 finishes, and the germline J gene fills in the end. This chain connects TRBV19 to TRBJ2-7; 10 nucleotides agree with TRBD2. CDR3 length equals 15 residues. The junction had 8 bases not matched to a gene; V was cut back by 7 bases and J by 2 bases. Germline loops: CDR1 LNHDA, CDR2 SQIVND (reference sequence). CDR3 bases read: TGTGCCAGTACCCGGACTAGCGGAGCCCCCTACGAG. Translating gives CASTRTSGAPYE. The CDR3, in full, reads CASTRTSGAPYEQYF. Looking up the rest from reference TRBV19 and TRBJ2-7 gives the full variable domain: DGGITQSPKYLFRKEGQNVTLSCEQNLNHDAMYWYRQDPGQGLRLIYYSQIVNDFQKGDIAEGYSVSREKKESFPLTVTSAQKNPTAFYLCASTRTSGAPYEQYFGPGTRLTVT.

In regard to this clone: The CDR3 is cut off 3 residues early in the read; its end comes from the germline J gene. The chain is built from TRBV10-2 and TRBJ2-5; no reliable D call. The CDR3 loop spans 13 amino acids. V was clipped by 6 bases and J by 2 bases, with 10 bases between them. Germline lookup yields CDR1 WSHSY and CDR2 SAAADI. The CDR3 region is CASRNYGQETQYF. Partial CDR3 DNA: TGCGCCAGCAGAAACTATGGACAAGAGACC.

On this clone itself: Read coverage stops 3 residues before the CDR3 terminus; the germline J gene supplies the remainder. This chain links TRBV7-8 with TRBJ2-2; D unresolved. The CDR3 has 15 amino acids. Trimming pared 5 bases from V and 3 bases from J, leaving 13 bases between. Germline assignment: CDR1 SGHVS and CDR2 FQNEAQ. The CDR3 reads CASSPRYRYTGELFF. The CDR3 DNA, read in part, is TGTGCCAGCAGCCCCAGGTACAGATACACCGGGGAG.

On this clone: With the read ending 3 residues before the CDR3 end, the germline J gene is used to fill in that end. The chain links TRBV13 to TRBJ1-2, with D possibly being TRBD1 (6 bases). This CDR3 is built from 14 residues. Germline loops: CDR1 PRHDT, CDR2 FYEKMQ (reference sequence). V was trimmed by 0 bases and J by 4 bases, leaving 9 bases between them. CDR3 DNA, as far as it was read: TGTGCCAGCAGCTTAGGCAGGGGTAGCTATGGC. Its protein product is CASSLGRGSYG. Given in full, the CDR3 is CASSLGRGSYGYTF.